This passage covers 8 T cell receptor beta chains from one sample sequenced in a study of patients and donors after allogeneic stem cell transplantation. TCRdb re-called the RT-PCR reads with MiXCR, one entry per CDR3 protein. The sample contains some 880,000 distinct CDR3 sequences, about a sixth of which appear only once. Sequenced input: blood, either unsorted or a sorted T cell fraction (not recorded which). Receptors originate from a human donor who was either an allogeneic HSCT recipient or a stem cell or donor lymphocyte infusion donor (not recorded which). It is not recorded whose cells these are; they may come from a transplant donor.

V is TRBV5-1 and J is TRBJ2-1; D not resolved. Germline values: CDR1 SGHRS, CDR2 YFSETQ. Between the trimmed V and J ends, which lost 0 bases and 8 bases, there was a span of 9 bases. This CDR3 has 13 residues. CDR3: CASSLERLHEQFF. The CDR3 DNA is TGCGCCAGCAGCTTGGAAAGGCTCCATGAGCAGTTCTTC.

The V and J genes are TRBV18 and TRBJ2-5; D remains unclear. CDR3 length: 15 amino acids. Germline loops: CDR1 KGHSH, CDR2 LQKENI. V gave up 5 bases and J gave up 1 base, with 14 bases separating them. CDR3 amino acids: CASSTTLKSQETQYF. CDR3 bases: TGTGCCAGCTCAACGACACTCAAATCCCAAGAGACCCAGTACTTC.

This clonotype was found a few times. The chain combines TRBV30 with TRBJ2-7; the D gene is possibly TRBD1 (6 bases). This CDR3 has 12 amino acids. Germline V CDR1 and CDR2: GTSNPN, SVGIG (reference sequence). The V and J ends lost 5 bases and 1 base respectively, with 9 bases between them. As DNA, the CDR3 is TGTGCCTGGGACCAGGGGTCCTACGAGCAGTACTTC. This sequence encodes CAWDQGSYEQYF.

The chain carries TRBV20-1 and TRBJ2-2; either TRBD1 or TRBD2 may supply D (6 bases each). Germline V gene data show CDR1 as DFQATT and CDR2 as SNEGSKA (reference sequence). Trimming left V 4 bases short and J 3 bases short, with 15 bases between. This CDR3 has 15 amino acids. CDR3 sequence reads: CSAIVSGDYTGELFF. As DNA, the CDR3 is TGCAGTGCTATAGTTTCAGGGGACTACACCGGGGAGCTGTTTTTT.

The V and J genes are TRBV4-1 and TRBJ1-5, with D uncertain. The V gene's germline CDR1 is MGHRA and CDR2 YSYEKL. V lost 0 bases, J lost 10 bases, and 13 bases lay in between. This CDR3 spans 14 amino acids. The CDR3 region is CASSQDRRLIPQHF. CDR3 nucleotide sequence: TGCGCCAGCAGCCAAGATCGTCGGCTGATTCCCCAGCATTTT.

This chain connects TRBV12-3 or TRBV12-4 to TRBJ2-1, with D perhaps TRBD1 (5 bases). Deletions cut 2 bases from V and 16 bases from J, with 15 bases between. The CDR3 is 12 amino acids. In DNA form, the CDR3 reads TGTGCCAGCAGTTTAACAGGACGCGCAAGCTTCTTC. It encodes CASSLTGRASFF.

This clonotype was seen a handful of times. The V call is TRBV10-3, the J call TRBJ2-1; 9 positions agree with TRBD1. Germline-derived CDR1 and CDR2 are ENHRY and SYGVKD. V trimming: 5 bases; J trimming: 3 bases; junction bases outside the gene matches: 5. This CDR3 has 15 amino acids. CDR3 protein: CAISTGQGHYNEQFF. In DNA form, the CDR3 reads TGTGCCATCAGTACGGGACAGGGTCACTACAATGAGCAGTTCTTC.

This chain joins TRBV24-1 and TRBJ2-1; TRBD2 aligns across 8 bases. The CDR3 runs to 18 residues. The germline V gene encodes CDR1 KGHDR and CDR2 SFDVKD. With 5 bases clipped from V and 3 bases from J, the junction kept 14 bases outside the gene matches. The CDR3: CATSASREGIVSYNEQFF. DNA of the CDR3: TGTGCCACCAGTGCTTCACGGGAGGGCATAGTCAGCTACAATGAGCAGTTCTTC.